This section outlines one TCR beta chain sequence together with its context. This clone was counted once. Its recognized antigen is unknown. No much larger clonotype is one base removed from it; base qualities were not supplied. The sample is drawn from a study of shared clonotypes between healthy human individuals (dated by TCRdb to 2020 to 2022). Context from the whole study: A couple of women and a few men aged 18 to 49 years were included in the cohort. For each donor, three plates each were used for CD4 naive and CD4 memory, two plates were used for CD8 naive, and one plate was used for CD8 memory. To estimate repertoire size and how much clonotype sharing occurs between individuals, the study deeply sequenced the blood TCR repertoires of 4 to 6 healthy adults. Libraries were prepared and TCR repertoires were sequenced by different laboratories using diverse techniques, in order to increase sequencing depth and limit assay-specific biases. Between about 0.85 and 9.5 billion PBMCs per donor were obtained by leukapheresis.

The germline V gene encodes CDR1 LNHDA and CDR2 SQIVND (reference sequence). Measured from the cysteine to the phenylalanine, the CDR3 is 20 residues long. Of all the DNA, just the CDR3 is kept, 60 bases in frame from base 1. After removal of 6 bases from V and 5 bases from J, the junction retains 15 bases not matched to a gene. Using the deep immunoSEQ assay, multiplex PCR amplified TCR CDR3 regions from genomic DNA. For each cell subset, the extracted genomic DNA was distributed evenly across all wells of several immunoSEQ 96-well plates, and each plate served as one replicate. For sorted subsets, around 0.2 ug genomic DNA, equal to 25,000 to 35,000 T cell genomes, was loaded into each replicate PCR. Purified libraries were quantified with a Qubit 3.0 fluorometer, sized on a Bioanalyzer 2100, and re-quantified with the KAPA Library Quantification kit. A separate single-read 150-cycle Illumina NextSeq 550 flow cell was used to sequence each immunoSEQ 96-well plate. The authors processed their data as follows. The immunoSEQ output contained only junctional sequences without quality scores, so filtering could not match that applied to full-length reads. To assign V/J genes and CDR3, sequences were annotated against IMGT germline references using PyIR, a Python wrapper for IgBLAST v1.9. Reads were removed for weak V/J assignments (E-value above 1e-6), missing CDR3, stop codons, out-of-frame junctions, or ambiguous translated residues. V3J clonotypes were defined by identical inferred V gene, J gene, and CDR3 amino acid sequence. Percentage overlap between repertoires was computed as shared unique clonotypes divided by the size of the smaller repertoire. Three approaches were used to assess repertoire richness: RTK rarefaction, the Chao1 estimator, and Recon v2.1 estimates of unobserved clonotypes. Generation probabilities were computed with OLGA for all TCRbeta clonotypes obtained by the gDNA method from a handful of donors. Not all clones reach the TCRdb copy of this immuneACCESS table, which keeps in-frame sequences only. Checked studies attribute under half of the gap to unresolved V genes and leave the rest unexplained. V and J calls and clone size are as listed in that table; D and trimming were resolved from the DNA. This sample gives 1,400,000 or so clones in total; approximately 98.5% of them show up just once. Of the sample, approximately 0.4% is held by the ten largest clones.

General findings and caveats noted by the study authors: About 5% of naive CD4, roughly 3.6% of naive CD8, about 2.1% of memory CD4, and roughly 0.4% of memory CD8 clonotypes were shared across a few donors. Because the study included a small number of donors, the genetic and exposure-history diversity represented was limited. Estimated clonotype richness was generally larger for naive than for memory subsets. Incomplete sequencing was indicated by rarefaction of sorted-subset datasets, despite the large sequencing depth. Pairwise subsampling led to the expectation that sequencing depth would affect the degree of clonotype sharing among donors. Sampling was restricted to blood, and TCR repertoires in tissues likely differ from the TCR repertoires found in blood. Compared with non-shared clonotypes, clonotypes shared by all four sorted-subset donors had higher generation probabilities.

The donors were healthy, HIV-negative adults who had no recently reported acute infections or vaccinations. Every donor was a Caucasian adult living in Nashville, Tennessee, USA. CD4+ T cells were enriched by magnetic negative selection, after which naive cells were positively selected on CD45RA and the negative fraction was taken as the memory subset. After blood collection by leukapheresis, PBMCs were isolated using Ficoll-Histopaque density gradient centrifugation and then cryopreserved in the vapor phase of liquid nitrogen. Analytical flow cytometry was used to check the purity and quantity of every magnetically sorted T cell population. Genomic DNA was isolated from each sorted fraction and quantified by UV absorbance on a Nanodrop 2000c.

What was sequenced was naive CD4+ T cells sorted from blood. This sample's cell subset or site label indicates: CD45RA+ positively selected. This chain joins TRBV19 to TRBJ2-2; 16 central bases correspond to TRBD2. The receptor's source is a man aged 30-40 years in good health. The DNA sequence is TGTGCCAGTAGCTCCAACCCGGGACTAGCGGGAGGGCCGGGGACCGGGGAGCTGTTTTTT. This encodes CASSSNPGLAGGPGTGELFF.